The rows below give T cell receptor beta chains drawn from one sample of a study of cytomegalovirus exposure and HLA in healthy donors. Produced via immunoSEQ multiplex PCR; TCRdb's table is partial and in-frame only. In the table there are roughly 240,000 clones, more than 75% of which are singletons. Sequenced input: PBMCs. These receptors were obtained from a girl aged 2-10 years in good health and CMV-seronegative. Both conserved end residues are part of each CDR3. D genes are given only for firm matches. For some rows the clone size is stated as once, few or many, or as a class when expanded; others skip it.

NA TRBJ2-7 TRBV7-2 NA TGTGCCAGCAGCTTAGCGACCGGGGTAGGCTACGAGCAGTACTTC CASSLATGVGYEQYF
NA TRBJ2-1 TRBV6-5 NA TGTGCTACGACACTGAGCCTTGGGTCCTACAATGAGCAGTTCTTC CATTLSLGSYNEQFF
TRBD2 TRBJ2-5 TRBV25-1 NA TGTGCCAGCAGTGAATGGACTAGCGGGAGTGAGACCCAGTACTTC CASSEWTSGSETQYF
TRBD1 TRBJ2-5 TRBV4-1 NA TGCGCCAGCAGCCCCCGACAGGGGATACTCCAAGAGACCCAGTACTTC CASSPRQGILQETQYF
TRBD1 TRBJ1-5 TRBV2 NA TGTGCCAGCAGTGGGACAGGGACTCATAGCAATCAGCCCCAGCATTTT CASSGTGTHSNQPQHF
TRBD2 TRBJ2-5 TRBV7-6 NA TGTGCCAGCAGCCCATGGACTAGGCAAGAGACCCAGTACTTC CASSPWTRQETQYF
TRBD1 TRBJ1-5 TRBV6-1 few TGCACAACGGAACAGGGGAGTTATCAGCCCCAGCATTTT CTTEQGSYQPQHF
NA TRBJ1-5 TRBV6-5 NA TGTGCCAGCAGTGGAGAGCCCCAGCATTTT CASSGEPQHF
TRBD1 TRBJ1-4 TRBV7-6 NA TGTGCCAGCAGCTCCGGCCGTGGGGACAGGGCCCTCTCTAATGAAAAACTGTTTTTT CASSSGRGDRALSNEKLFF
TRBD2 TRBJ2-7 TRBV5-1 NA TGCGCCAGCAGCTTGGGGACTAGCGGACGGTACGAGCAGTACTTC CASSLGTSGRYEQYF
TRBD2 TRBJ2-1 TRBV5-8 NA TGTGCCAGCAGCTTGCACAGCGGGAGGGCCTACAATGAGCAGTTCTTC CASSLHSGRAYNEQFF
TRBD1 TRBJ1-2 TRBV2 few TGTGCCAGCAGTGAACAGGGGGGCTATGGCTACACCTTC CASSEQGGYGYTF
TRBD1 TRBJ2-7 TRBV6-1 NA TGTGCCAGCAGAAGGACAGGTCTCTACGAGCAGTACTTC CASRRTGLYEQYF
TRBD2 TRBJ2-3 TRBV30 NA TGTGCCTGGAGTGTGGGACTAGCTTTCACAGATACGCAGTATTTT CAWSVGLAFTDTQYF
TRBD2 TRBJ2-1 TRBV5-4 NA TGTGCCAGCAGCTTGGCTGGAGTAGCGGGACGGAATGAGCAGTTCTTC CASSLAGVAGRNEQFF
TRBD2 TRBJ2-3 TRBV5-4 NA TGTGCCAGCAGCCGGGGGGGCACGGATCTCACAGATACGCAGTATTTT CASSRGGTDLTDTQYF
NA TRBJ1-1 TRBV5-1 few TGCGCCAGCAGCTTGGCCGTTTTTGGCACGGAAGCTTTCTTT CASSLAVFGTEAFF
TRBD2 TRBJ2-3 TRBV25-1 NA TGTGCCAGCAGTGTCGGGACTAGCGGGAGTGGGAATACGCAGTATTTT CASSVGTSGSGNTQYF
NA TRBJ1-5 TRBV6-5 few TGTGCCAGCAGTTACGGACAGTTCAATCAGCCCCAGCATTTT CASSYGQFNQPQHF
TRBD2 TRBJ2-3 TRBV28 NA TGTGCCAGCAGTTATCGGGGGGGCCAGGGAGATACGCAGTATTTT CASSYRGGQGDTQYF
NA TRBJ1-1 TRBV5-1 NA TGCGCCAGCAGCTTGGGTTCGGGGGCTGAAGCTTTCTTT CASSLGSGAEAFF
NA TRBJ2-1 TRBV5-1 NA TGCGCCAGCAGCTCCGACCACGGGGGTTTGTACAATGAGCAGTTCTTC CASSSDHGGLYNEQFF
TRBD2 TRBJ2-7 TRBV5-1 NA TGCGCCAGCAGCTTGTTGGGGGGGGCCTACGAGCAGTACTTC CASSLLGGAYEQYF
TRBD2 TRBJ2-5 TRBV4-1 NA TGCGCCAGCAGCCAAGAACTAGCGGGAGTCCAAGAGACCCAGTACTTC CASSQELAGVQETQYF
NA TRBJ1-1 TRBV6-5 few TGTGCCAGCAGTTATGGTCAGGCTGGCACTGAAGCTTTCTTT CASSYGQAGTEAFF
TRBD1 TRBJ1-4 TRBV7-2 NA TGTGCCAGCAGCCCCTACAGGGGGCAGGTTGAAAAACTGTTTTTT CASSPYRGQVEKLFF
NA TRBJ2-5 TRBV4-2 NA TGTGCCAGCAGCCAAGACCGTTTTAAGACCCAGTACTTC CASSQDRFKTQYF
TRBD1 TRBJ1-3 TRBV19 NA TGTGCCAGTACATTCGGAGGGGGCCGTATCTCCAACACCATATATTTT CASTFGGGRISNTIYF
NA TRBJ1-3 TRBV6-5 NA TGTGCCAGCAGGAACCAGGGAAGGGCGGGGAACACCATATATTTT CASRNQGRAGNTIYF
NA TRBJ2-7 TRBV6-5 NA TGTGCCAGCAGTTACCTACGAGGAGTCGGGGGCTACGAGCAGTACTTC CASSYLRGVGGYEQYF
TRBD1 TRBJ1-1 TRBV19 NA TGTGCCAGTAGTATAGTACAGGGGAATGAAGCTTTCTTT CASSIVQGNEAFF
TRBD2 TRBJ2-1 TRBV18 NA TGTGCCAGCTCACCGCCGGGGGGCTCCTACAATGAGCAGTTCTTC CASSPPGGSYNEQFF
NA TRBJ1-1 TRBV30 NA TGTGCCTGGAAAGGGGTCACTGAAGCTTTCTTT CAWKGVTEAFF
NA TRBJ2-1 TRBV11-3 NA TGTGCCAGCAGCTTTTCGAGACTAGTTGCCGAGAATGAGCAGTTCTTC CASSFSRLVAENEQFF
NA TRBJ2-4 TRBV12-2 NA TGTGCAAGTCGCTTAGGAGGCCGGCTAGCGGGAGCGGATGACATTCAGTACTTC CASRLGGRLAGADDIQYF
TRBD1 TRBJ2-7 TRBV9 NA TGTGCCAGCAGCGTAGCACCGGGACAGTGCTACGAGCAGTACTTC CASSVAPGQCYEQYF
TRBD1 TRBJ1-5 TRBV27 NA TGTGCCAGCAGTCCACCGGGACAGGGCAATCAGCCCCAGCATTTT CASSPPGQGNQPQHF
TRBD2 TRBJ2-1 TRBV7-9 NA TGTGCCAGCAGCGCCGCTAGCGGGGGGCACAATGAGCAGTTCTTC CASSAASGGHNEQFF
NA TRBJ1-4 TRBV6-5 NA TGTGCCAGCAGTTACTCAGGGGTTAATGAAAAACTGTTTTTT CASSYSGVNEKLFF